One and the same sample provided the 32 T cell receptor beta chains below, sequenced in a study of shared clonotypes between healthy human individuals. Sequencing was performed with immunoSEQ multiplex PCR; in TCRdb, only in-frame clones are kept and a portion is missing. The sample has a few hundred thousand clones, 70% to 85% seen once; the top ten hold about 12%. Sequencing was done on a sample of PBMCs. These receptor sequences come from a woman in her forties in good health. Some clones in this sample may be carry-over from other donors' samples.

This clone was recorded at least ten times. V usage is TRBV30 and J usage is TRBJ1-1; no firm D call. V lost 0 bases, J lost 3 bases, and 8 bases lay in between. Germline loops: CDR1 GTSNPN, CDR2 SVGIG (reference sequence). This CDR3 comprises 13 residues. CDR3 in amino acids: CAWSVLADTEAFF. DNA of the CDR3: TGTGCCTGGAGTGTCTTAGCGGACACTGAAGCTTTCTTT.

V gene TRBV9 combines with J gene TRBJ2-1; 7 bases fit TRBD2. V gave up 3 bases and J gave up 0 bases; unmatched junction bases: 3. The length of the CDR3 is 15 residues. CDR1 is SGDLS and CDR2 is YYNGEE in the germline V gene. In DNA, the CDR3 is TGTGCCAGCAGCGGGGCTAGCGGCTCCTACAATGAGCAGTTCTTC. Amino acid sequence: CASSGASGSYNEQFF. Full variable domain (missing parts from reference TRBV9 and TRBJ2-1): DSGVTQTPKHLITATGQRVTLRCSPRSGDLSVYWYQQSLDQGLQFLIQYYNGEERAKGNILERFSAQQFPDLHSELNLSSLELGDSALYFCASSGASGSYNEQFFGPGTRLTVL.

The chain carries TRBV27 and TRBJ2-7; 8 bases line up with TRBD2. V lost 0 bases to trimming and J lost 6 bases; unmatched junction nucleotides: 4. Germline assignment: CDR1 MNHEY and CDR2 SMNVEV (reference sequence). This CDR3 contains 14 residues. The CDR3: CASSLSSTSVEQYF. Written as DNA, the CDR3 is TGTGCCAGCAGTTTATCCTCGACTAGCGTCGAGCAGTACTTC.

As regards this clone: The same CDR3 arises from other DNA sequences in this sample as well. V and J are TRBV28 and TRBJ2-1; D gene unclear. The CDR3 is 14 residues long. Per germline, CDR1 MDHEN and CDR2 SYDVKM. Trimming removed 6 bases from V and 1 base from J, with 10 bases in between. CDR3 in DNA: TGTGCCAGCAGCCCTCCTAGTTCCTACAATGAGCAGTTCTTC. It encodes CASSPPSSYNEQFF.

This chain uses TRBV15 with TRBJ1-4; tentative D call: TRBD1 (5 bases). V dropped 3 bases and J dropped 0 bases, with 8 bases sitting between them. In germline, CDR1 is LNHNV, CDR2 YYDKDF (reference sequence). The CDR3 is 15 amino acids. Here the CDR3 DNA reads TGTGCCACCAGCAGGGGGACGGCAACTAATGAAAAACTGTTTTTT. Translated, it gives CATSRGTATNEKLFF.

This clone has more than one count but fewer than ten. The chain recombines TRBV7-3 with TRBJ2-7; possibly TRBD2 for D (6 bases). CDR1 SGHTA and CDR2 FQGTGA come from the germline V gene. The CDR3 sequence is 14 residues long. V was trimmed by 1 base and J by 5 bases, leaving 12 bases between them. This chain's CDR3 is CASSLMGGAHEQYF. As DNA, the CDR3 is TGTGCCAGCAGCTTAATGGGGGGTGCCCACGAGCAGTACTTC.

The V call is TRBV4-2, the J call TRBJ1-5, with TRBD1 as a possible D gene (6 bases). V lost 4 bases and J 3 bases, leaving 13 bases between the germline ends. The germline gives CDR1 LGHNA, CDR2 YNFKEQ. This CDR3 is built from 15 residues. CDR3 in amino acids: CASSLGARANQPQHF. The CDR3 region has the DNA TGTGCCAGCAGCCTGGGGGCCCGGGCCAATCAGCCCCAGCATTTT.

Regarding this clone: The conserved final phenylalanine or tryptophan is absent from the CDR3, which likely points to a read error. This sequence joins TRBV19 and TRBJ1-2; perhaps TRBD1 as D (5 bases). Germline lookup yields CDR1 LNHDA and CDR2 SQIVND (reference sequence). Trimming took off 1 base at V and 8 bases at J, with 14 bases between the two ends. The CDR3 length is 14 residues. This chain's CDR3 is CASSIAGRGPGYTL. The CDR3 bases are TGTGCCAGTAGTATAGCCGGGAGGGGTCCGGGCTACACCCTC.

The rearrangement uses TRBV4-3 and TRBJ2-1; D tentatively reads TRBD1 or TRBD2 (5 bases each). This CDR3 comprises 16 residues. V shed 3 bases and J shed 9 bases, with 21 bases lying between them. Germline values: CDR1 LGHNA, CDR2 YSLEER. The CDR3 is CASSQTPGPHTGEQFF. The CDR3 bases are TGCGCCAGCAGCCAGACACCGGGACCCCATACGGGTGAGCAGTTCTTC.

The chain recombines TRBV7-2 with TRBJ2-4; D is undetermined. The CDR3 loop spans 14 amino acids. With 5 bases removed from V and 8 bases from J, the gap between germline ends came to 16 bases. CDR1 and CDR2 from the germline V gene are SGHTA and FQGNSA. CDR3 coding DNA: TGTGCCAGCAGCCCCGGGCTGACAATAGACATTCAGTACTTC. This sequence encodes CASSPGLTIDIQYF.

The V call is TRBV7-3, the J call TRBJ2-5, with 7 bases lining up with TRBD2. The junction had 9 bases not matched to a gene; V was cut back by 3 bases and J by 5 bases. The CDR3 covers 15 residues. Germline values: CDR1 SGHTA, CDR2 FQGTGA. CDR3 amino acids: CASSFLAGVDETQYF. The CDR3, as DNA: TGTGCCAGCAGCTTTCTGGCGGGAGTCGATGAGACCCAGTACTTC.

The chain links TRBV5-1 to TRBJ2-7, with 12 bases identical to TRBD1. V was pared by 2 bases and J by 5 bases, with 5 bases of the junction left unmatched. The CDR3 spans 15 residues. Germline loops: CDR1 SGHRS, CDR2 YFSETQ. The CDR3 reads CASSLGTGGYHEQYF. DNA of the CDR3: TGCGCCAGCAGCTTAGGGACAGGGGGCTACCACGAGCAGTACTTC.

There are many counts of this clone. The rearrangement uses TRBV4-1 and TRBJ1-5; D unresolved. The CDR3 loop spans 15 amino acids. Trimming cost V 7 bases and J 6 bases, with 19 bases left between them. From germline, CDR1 is MGHRA and CDR2 YSYEKL. In DNA form, the CDR3 reads TGCGCCAGCACCCGAACCGGGGTTCTGGGTCAGCCCCAGCATTTT. Protein sequence: CASTRTGVLGQPQHF.

The gene calls are TRBV30 and TRBJ1-3; D remains unclear. Between the trimmed V and J ends, which lost 0 bases and 7 bases, there was a span of 16 bases. Germline lookup yields CDR1 GTSNPN and CDR2 SVGIG (reference sequence). This CDR3 spans 15 amino acids. Here the CDR3 reads CAWSVLARAGNTIYF. CDR3 in DNA: TGTGCCTGGAGTGTACTGGCCCGTGCGGGGAACACCATATATTTT. The whole variable domain, filled in from reference TRBV30 and TRBJ1-3, reads SQTIHQWPATLVQPVGSPLSLECTVEGTSNPNLYWYRQAAGRGLQLLFYSVGIGQISSEVPQNLSASRPQDRQFILSSKKLLLSDSGFYLCAWSVLARAGNTIYFGEGSWLTVV.

The chain carries TRBV19 and TRBJ2-5; possible D gene TRBD1, 5 bases. The V gene lost 11 bases and the J gene lost 2 bases, with 15 bases spanning the gap. The CDR3 has 13 residues. CDR1 is LNHDA and CDR2 is SQIVND in the germline V gene (reference sequence). CDR3 DNA sequence: TGTGCCTGCGCTCAACAGGTACAAGAGACCCAGTACTTC. Its translation: CACAQQVQETQYF.

The rearrangement links TRBV11-1 to TRBJ1-4; D not resolved. From germline, CDR1 is SGHAT and CDR2 FQDESV (reference sequence). The CDR3 contains 14 residues. Trimming left V 5 bases short and J 0 bases short, with 7 bases between. CDR3 amino acids: CASSASTTNEKLFF. The CDR3 nucleotides read TGTGCCAGCAGCGCCAGTACAACTAATGAAAAACTGTTTTTT.

V gene TRBV5-1 combines with J gene TRBJ1-1; maybe TRBD1 (6 bases). There are 16 residues in the CDR3. The V end was cut by 0 bases, the J end by 0 bases, with 12 bases between. CDR1 is SGHRS and CDR2 is YFSETQ in the germline V gene. The CDR3 protein is CASSLAQGHLNTEAFF. In DNA, the CDR3 is TGCGCCAGCAGCTTGGCCCAGGGACACCTGAACACTGAAGCTTTCTTT.

J is TRBJ1-5 and V is TRBV7-6; D gene unclear. Germline CDR1 SGHVS, CDR2 FNYEAQ. Trimming left V 8 bases short and J 0 bases short, with 8 bases between. The CDR3 spans 13 residues. The CDR3 region is CASSGYSNQPQHF. CDR3 DNA: TGTGCCAGCTCGGGGTATAGCAATCAGCCCCAGCATTTT.

The rearrangement uses TRBV5-4 and TRBJ1-2, with D possibly matching TRBD1 (6 bases). Trimming cost V 1 base and J 8 bases, with 15 bases left between them. CDR3 length: 14 amino acids. In germline, CDR1 is SGHNT, CDR2 YYREEE (reference sequence). As DNA, the CDR3 is TGTGCCAGCAGCTTGCCCCCTACAGGGACCGGCTACACCTTC. Protein product: CASSLPPTGTGYTF.

This clone was seen just once. The chain carries TRBV6-1 and TRBJ2-2; 9 bases map to TRBD2. V gave up 4 bases and J gave up 7 bases; unmatched junction bases: 10. This CDR3 region has 16 residues. The V gene's germline CDR1 is MNHNS and CDR2 SASEGT. The CDR3 coding sequence is TGTGCCAGCAGTGGATGGGGACTAGCTGTATTCGGGGAGCTGTTTTTT. It is translated as CASSGWGLAVFGELFF.

This clone came up a few times. The chain joins TRBV7-9 to TRBJ2-7; TRBD2 aligns across 11 bases. The germline V gene has CDR1 SEHNR and CDR2 FQNEAQ (reference sequence). The trim removed 2 bases at V and 6 bases at J, leaving 6 bases unmatched. This CDR3 is 15 amino acids long. The CDR3 nucleotides read TGTGCCAGCAGCTTATACCTAGCGGGAGGAGGCGAGCAGTACTTC. Translation gives CASSLYLAGGGEQYF. Full variable domain (missing parts from reference TRBV7-9 and TRBJ2-7): DTGVSQNPRHKITKRGQNVTFRCDPISEHNRLYWYRQTLGQGPEFLTYFQNEAQLEKSRLLSDRFSAERPKGSFSTLEIQRTEQGDSAMYLCASSLYLAGGGEQYFGPGTRLTVT.

This sequence joins TRBV30 and TRBJ2-7; D remains ambiguous. CDR3 size: 12 residues. Per the germline V gene, CDR1 is GTSNPN and CDR2 is SVGIG (reference sequence). Trimming removed 0 bases from V and 4 bases from J, with 7 bases in between. The CDR3 sequence is CAWSVRVYEQYF. Here the CDR3 DNA reads TGTGCCTGGAGTGTACGGGTTTACGAGCAGTACTTC.

This clone was found a few times. V usage is TRBV10-3 and J usage is TRBJ2-5, with TRBD1 identical over 8 bases. This CDR3 contains 12 residues. J gave up 7 bases and V 3 bases, and 1 base lay outside the gene matches. Per germline, CDR1 ENHRY and CDR2 SYGVKD. CDR3 sequence: CAISDQGATQYF. The CDR3 region has the DNA TGTGCCATCAGTGATCAGGGGGCGACCCAGTACTTC.

The V and J genes are TRBV19 and TRBJ2-3; D gene uncertain. Trimming left V 6 bases short and J 7 bases short, with 17 bases between. Per the germline V gene, CDR1 is LNHDA and CDR2 is SQIVND (reference sequence). This CDR3 spans 14 amino acids. CDR3 sequence (DNA): TGTGCCAGTAGCCAGTGGGAAGGGCCTTATACGCAGTATTTT. This translates into CASSQWEGPYTQYF.

The J gene is TRBJ2-3, the V gene TRBV7-2; 8 bases map to TRBD1. J lost 6 bases, V lost 3 bases, and 11 bases had no gene match. Germline CDR1 is SGHTA and CDR2 is FQGNSA. CDR3 size: 16 residues. The chain's CDR3 is CASSLQGTGETDTQYF. The CDR3 bases are TGTGCCAGCAGCTTGCAAGGGACAGGAGAAACTGATACGCAGTATTTT.

The CDR3 DNA reads as TGTGCCAGCAGTGTACCTAGCGGGAGGGCCGGGGGCACAGATACGCAGTATTTT. It is translated as CASSVPSGRAGGTDTQYF. The V call is TRBV2, the J call TRBJ2-3, with 12 bases that match TRBD2. This CDR3 spans 18 amino acids. CDR1 and CDR2 from the germline V gene are SNHLY and FYNNEI. With 4 bases clipped from V and 1 base from J, the junction kept 9 bases outside the gene matches.

The rearrangement uses TRBV7-3 and TRBJ2-3; D remains ambiguous. The V end was cut by 3 bases, the J end by 1 base, with 8 bases between. This CDR3 has 14 residues. Germline CDR1 is SGHTA and CDR2 is FQGTGA. As DNA, the CDR3 is TGTGCCAGCAGCTTTTTCCGGGGCACAGATACGCAGTATTTT. Translating gives CASSFFRGTDTQYF.

The V and J genes are TRBV7-3 and TRBJ2-4, with a weak D call TRBD1 (5 bases). Trimming stripped 1 base from V and 13 bases from J, with 14 bases between. The germline V gene has CDR1 SGHTA and CDR2 FQGTGA. CDR3 length: 13 residues. The CDR3 loop reads CASSLMDMETQYF. Written as DNA, the CDR3 is TGTGCCAGCAGCTTAATGGACATGGAGACGCAGTACTTC.

V gene TRBV30 combines with J gene TRBJ1-3; 7 bases agree with TRBD1. The CDR3 runs to 15 residues. Germline lookup yields CDR1 GTSNPN and CDR2 SVGIG (reference sequence). Trimming removed 5 bases from V and 0 bases from J; junction bases left unmatched: 7. Here the CDR3 reads CAWSGGASSGNTIYF. The DNA for the CDR3 is TGTGCCTGGTCAGGGGGGGCGAGCTCTGGAAACACCATATATTTT.

V is TRBV9 and J is TRBJ2-7, with 8 bases fitting TRBD2. The trim removed 2 bases at V and 3 bases at J, leaving 4 bases unmatched. This CDR3 contains 14 residues. The germline V gene encodes CDR1 SGDLS and CDR2 YYNGEE. CDR3 protein: CASSVGGRNYEQYF. DNA for the CDR3: TGTGCCAGCAGCGTGGGCGGGAGGAACTACGAGCAGTACTTC.

The V gene is TRBV10-3, the J gene TRBJ2-7, with TRBD1 matching over 9 bases. Germline CDR1 is ENHRY and CDR2 is SYGVKD. The CDR3 has 15 residues. The J segment lost 0 bases and the V segment lost 6 bases, leaving 6 bases of the junction unmatched. The CDR3 is CAISSPGQGSYEQYF. CDR3 DNA sequence: TGTGCCATCAGCTCACCGGGACAGGGCTCCTACGAGCAGTACTTC.

This rearrangement joins TRBV7-2 to TRBJ2-7; 8 nucleotides align to TRBD1. Trimming removed 5 bases from V and 0 bases from J; junction bases left unmatched: 6. Germline CDR1 and CDR2: SGHTA and FQGNSA. The CDR3 is 15 amino acids. CDR3 protein: CASSPDRAGSYEQYF. DNA of the CDR3: TGTGCCAGCAGCCCGGACAGGGCTGGCTCCTACGAGCAGTACTTC.